The source of this TCR beta chain is a study of CD4 T cells in relation to SARS-CoV-2 and coronaviruses. Study-wide context: Crossreactive spike epitopes shared across donors were mapped to their HLA restriction.

Only a few counts were recorded for this clone. Its matching antigen is unknown. Here immunoSEQ multiplex PCR was the method, and the copy in TCRdb shows in-frame clones only, minus some. The table shows about 36,000 clones, with 77% occurring only once. The material sequenced was memory CD4+ T cells from PBMCs, cultured in vitro. The origin of this receptor is an adult with COVID-19.

The CDR3, as DNA: TGTGCCAGCAGCCCGGGGGGAAACATAGAGACCCAGTACTTC. Its translation is CASSPGGNIETQYF. This chain joins TRBV6-5 and TRBJ2-5; 7 nucleotides agree with TRBD2. V lost 6 bases, J lost 4 bases, and 8 bases stayed unmatched. The CDR3 has 14 residues. Germline assignment: CDR1 MNHEY and CDR2 SVGAGI.